Listed here are 11 T cell receptor beta chains from one sample, sequenced in a study of T-cell memory formation after mild COVID-19 (dated by TCRdb to about 2021). Library preparation used 5' RACE. The instrument was an Illumina NovaSeq 6000. TCRdb reanalyzed the raw reads on its own, using fastp at Q25 for trimming and MiXCR for clone calling, and kept in-frame beta chains. Under each unique CDR3 protein, matching rows form one entry showing the most common genes and DNA. Counted in this sample were hundreds of thousands of distinct CDR3 sequences; about 20% of them appeared once. The ten largest clonotypes hold about 8.2% of the sample. The specimen was PBMCs or a T cell subset sorted from them (not recorded which). The receptors come from an adult woman who had mild COVID-19 (a few samples of this study predate the infection). The sample titles of this study are shuffled in the database, so cell type and time point are left out; the donor was told from shared clones.

This clonotype was seen more than once but under ten times. V and J are TRBV12-3 or TRBV12-4 and TRBJ1-6; TRBD1 might be the D (6 bases). The CDR3 runs to 16 residues. V lost 4 bases, J lost 9 bases, and 19 bases lay in between. This CDR3 reads CASSSQRDTQGSPLHF. DNA for the CDR3: TGTGCCAGCAGTTCCCAACGGGACACTCAAGGTTCACCCCTCCACTTT.

This clonotype was seen a few times. The CDR3, as DNA: TGTGCCAGCAGCATGAACCGGGACAGTTTTTACGAGCAGTACTTC. Amino acids: CASSMNRDSFYEQYF. The chain has TRBV11-3 and TRBJ2-7, with 7 bases that match TRBD1. Germline assignment: CDR1 SGHNT and CDR2 YENEEA. The CDR3 spans 15 residues. The junction had 11 bases not matched to a gene; V was cut back by 5 bases and J by 4 bases.

This clonotype was seen only a few times. The chain joins TRBV7-9 to TRBJ2-7; no reliable D call. Germline CDR1 reads SEHNR; CDR2 reads FQNEAQ (reference sequence). This CDR3 comprises 15 residues. V gave up 6 bases and J gave up 0 bases, with 15 bases separating them. In DNA, the CDR3 is TGTGCCAGCAGGGGGATCGGCGAGAGCTCCTACGAGCAGTACTTC. Its translation is CASRGIGESSYEQYF.

This clonotype has just a few counts. The chain uses TRBV18 and TRBJ2-7; TRBD1 matches at 8 bases. CDR1 and CDR2 from the germline V gene are KGHSH and LQKENI. With 2 bases clipped from V and 5 bases from J, the junction kept 8 bases outside the gene matches. CDR3 size: 15 residues. The CDR3 bases are TGTGCCAGCTCACCAGCAGGACAGGGTCACCACGAGCAGTACTTC. Its protein is CASSPAGQGHHEQYF.

The V and J genes are TRBV6-5 and TRBJ1-1; TRBD1 matches 7 bases. The V segment lost 5 bases and the J segment 0 bases; nucleotides outside the gene matches: 6. The CDR3 is made up of 15 amino acids. CDR1 is MNHEY, CDR2 SVGAGI, per germline. The CDR3: CASSQTTGLNTEAFF. In DNA, the CDR3 is TGTGCCAGCAGTCAAACGACAGGGTTGAACACTGAAGCTTTCTTT.

The V call is TRBV2, the J call TRBJ2-1; perhaps TRBD2 as D (5 bases). The CDR3 has 16 residues. Trimming shortened V by 0 bases and J by 1 base, and 10 bases separated the two germline ends. Looked up from germline, CDR1 is SNHLY and CDR2 is FYNNEI. CDR3 DNA: TGTGCCAGCAGTGAAGCGTCGGGGATATCCTACAATGAGCAGTTCTTC. Its protein product is CASSEASGISYNEQFF.

The chain employs TRBV15 and TRBJ2-7; D not resolved. V shed 5 bases and J shed 0 bases, with 8 bases lying between them. CDR3 size: 13 residues. Per the germline V gene, CDR1 is LNHNV and CDR2 is YYDKDF (reference sequence). The CDR3 region is CATSARNSYEQYF. In nucleotides, the CDR3 is TGTGCCACCAGCGCCAGGAACTCCTACGAGCAGTACTTC.

This clonotype was seen at least ten times. This chain connects TRBV24-1 to TRBJ1-1, with D tentatively TRBD1 (5 bases). Germline values: CDR1 KGHDR, CDR2 SFDVKD. The CDR3 has 15 residues. The V and J ends lost 4 bases and 4 bases respectively, with 15 bases between them. CDR3 DNA: TGTGCCACCAGTGAGGGAGGGGAAGTGAGCACTGAAGCTTTCTTT. Its translation: CATSEGGEVSTEAFF.

This chain's CDR3 is CASRGTITNTEAFF. In nucleotides, the CDR3 is TGTGCCAGCAGGGGTACTATTACGAACACTGAAGCTTTCTTT. V is TRBV3-1 and J is TRBJ1-1; D gene ambiguous. V shed 6 bases and J shed 1 base, with 12 bases lying between them. CDR1 is LGHDT, CDR2 YNNKEL, per germline (reference sequence). The length of the CDR3 is 14 residues.

A few counts support this clonotype. V and J are TRBV5-1 and TRBJ2-1, with 11 bases fitting TRBD2. In germline, CDR1 is SGHRS, CDR2 YFSETQ. V lost 0 bases to trimming and J lost 10 bases; unmatched junction nucleotides: 6. The CDR3 length is 15 residues. The CDR3 DNA sequence: TGCGCCAGCAGCTTGGCACTAGCGGGAGTCGGAGAGCAGTTCTTC. This encodes CASSLALAGVGEQFF.

This clonotype has only a few counts. J is TRBJ2-3 and V is TRBV11-2; tentatively, D is TRBD1 (8 bases). Per the germline V gene, CDR1 is SGHAT and CDR2 is FQNNGV. Trimming took 6 bases from V and 11 from J, leaving 27 bases between them. This CDR3 spans 16 amino acids. This CDR3 reads CASRKIGGQGASQQYF. The CDR3 region has the DNA TGTGCCAGCAGAAAAATCGGGGGGCAGGGGGCCTCCCAGCAGTATTTT.